Here is one TCR beta chain with its context. Its antigen is unknown. Base qualities are missing; no much larger clone stands one base away. TCRbeta CDR3 regions were amplified from genomic DNA by means of the immunoSEQ Assay, a bias-controlled multiplex PCR. The published analysis was carried out like this. Within the assay, amplification of reference gene primers was used to estimate how many nucleated cells each sample contained. Sequence reads were collapsed and filtered to measure the absolute abundance of every unique TCRbeta CDR3 rearrangement. Productive Simpson clonality was computed per sample as the square root of Simpson's diversity index over productive rearrangements. TCRdb re-hosts the immuneACCESS table, in-frame sequences only. Its copies lack some clones; in the studies checked, an unresolved V gene accounts for under half of them, and the cause for the rest is not known. Clone size and V and J calls were adopted from that table, with D and trimming inferred from the DNA. Across this sample there are fewer than 200,000 clones, with around 80% seen only once. Clones ranked in the top ten supply roughly 20% of the sample.

The data were taken from a study of blood T cell repertoires in COVID-19 (dated by TCRdb to 2020 to 2021). In the study overall: For ImmuneRACE Cohort 3, a participant was defined as recovered based on two consecutive negative NP/OP PCR tests, clearance by a healthcare professional, or resolution of symptoms. Samples from collaborators originated in the United States, Italy and Spain and spanned both the acute and convalescent phases of COVID-19. The prospective study material was composed of cDNA or gDNA derived from T cells, B-cell-depleted T cells, or PBMCs. Subjects who had been exposed to COVID-19, were actively infected with it, or had recovered from it provided the deeply sampled blood TCRbeta repertoires that made up the dataset. The repertoires were released in a freely available public database intended as a resource for research on the immune response to SARS-CoV-2. Samples came from the ongoing ImmuneRACE study (first 160 participants) plus 1,254 subjects from 6 global collaborators. The sample metadata nearly always contained a de-identified subject ID, COVID-19 status, age in years and sex. HLA class I and class II types, where available, came from metadata supplied by the sample provider rather than from assay-based typing. The study at large found these results: Clinical and demographic metadata were provided uncurated, with the amount varying by source and participant.

From its cysteine to its phenylalanine, the CDR3 spans 15 amino acids. Of all the DNA, just the CDR3 is kept, 45 bases in frame from base 1. V lost 1 base and J lost 4 bases; the stretch between them is 13 bases long. Via the germline V gene, CDR1 is MNHNS and CDR2 SASEGT. Participants in the prospective study were aged about 18 to 95 years, lived in under 30 United States geographic areas, and enrolled through a virtual design. Cohort assignment in the prospective study relied on participant-reported clinical history from a screening survey and a study questionnaire. Each participant in the prospective study had whole blood, serum and a nasopharyngeal or oropharyngeal swab collected by mobile phlebotomists. Over a 2-month period, participants in the prospective study had the option of providing additional blood draws and questionnaires. Before DNA extraction, prospective study blood samples were shipped either frozen or at room temperature.

This receptor chain uses TRBV6-1 and TRBJ1-1; TRBD1 could be the D gene, as 6 bases match. The sequencing sample was made of PBMCs or T cells enriched from blood (not recorded which). The clonotype originates from a woman in her sixties or seventies in a cohort exposed to, infected with or recovered from COVID-19 (not recorded which). The CDR3 loop reads CASSEGATGSTEAFF. At the DNA level, the sequence is TGTGCCAGCAGTGAAGGTGCGACAGGATCCACTGAAGCTTTCTTT.